This T cell receptor beta chain was documented in a study of shared clonotypes between healthy human individuals. Regarding this clone: The target antigen is unknown.

Whole-study findings and limits: It was observed that about 5% of naive CD4 clonotypes were shared across several donors. Only a few donors were included, so the genetic and exposure-history diversity represented was limited.

The CDR3 covers 14 residues. The germline V and J ends were trimmed by 0 bases and 4 bases, with 12 bases remaining between them. The V gene's germline CDR1 is GTSNPN and CDR2 SVGIG (reference sequence). In the naive CD8 group, cells lacked CD45RO and were positively selected for CCR7, so terminally differentiated effector memory CD45RA+ cells were left out. Approximately 30,000 T cell genomes (about 0.2 ug DNA) went into each sorted-subset replicate. The method was immunoSEQ multiplex PCR; TCRdb's version includes in-frame clones alone and lacks a portion of them. Of about 2 million clones listed, about 95% were seen once; the top ten hold approximately 1.2%.

The sequence derives from a man between 18 and 29 years old in good health. V is TRBV30 and J is TRBJ1-1, with D perhaps TRBD1 (5 bases). The specimen was naive CD8+ T cells sorted from blood. Written as DNA, the CDR3 is TGTGCCTGGAGTGTACTGGGGGTGATCACTGAAGCTTTCTTT. Protein sequence: CAWSVLGVITEAFF.